This T cell receptor beta chain appears in the sequencing data of a study of blood T cell repertoires in COVID-19. Here immunoSEQ multiplex PCR was the method, and the copy in TCRdb shows in-frame clones only, minus some. The data show 180,000 or so clones, with about 88% seen just once and about 5% held by the top ten. The specimen sequenced was peripheral blood. The sequence was obtained from a woman aged 80 or older with acute or convalescent COVID-19.

CDR3 DNA: TGTGCCAGTAGTATCGGAGATTATGGAAACACCATATATTTT. It yields the protein CASSIGDYGNTIYF. This sequence joins TRBV19 and TRBJ1-3; D not resolved. Between the trimmed V and J ends, which lost 3 bases and 3 bases, there was a span of 9 bases. The germline gives CDR1 LNHDA, CDR2 SQIVND (reference sequence). This CDR3 is 14 amino acids long.